Here is one T cell receptor (beta chain) with its context. This receptor's antigen is unknown. No quality values exist for individual bases; no much larger clone is one base distant. The sample comes from a study of blood T cell repertoires in COVID-19 (dated by TCRdb to about 2020). Study-wide context: Samples from collaborators originated in the United States, Italy and Spain and spanned both the acute and convalescent phases of COVID-19. The material from the prospective study consisted of cDNA or gDNA derived from T cells, B-cell-depleted T cells, or PBMCs. Where available, HLA class I and class II types were obtained from metadata supplied by the sample provider rather than from assay-based typing. The dataset comprised deeply sampled blood TCRbeta repertoires from subjects exposed to, actively infected with, or recovered from COVID-19. Nearly every sample came with metadata listing a de-identified subject ID, COVID-19 status, age in years and sex. The repertoires were released in a freely available public database intended as a resource for research on the immune response to SARS-CoV-2. The samples were drawn from two sources: the first 160 participants of the ongoing ImmuneRACE study, and 1,200 or so subjects contributed by 6 global collaborators. Broad study findings and their caveats: The amount of clinical and demographic metadata varied by source and participant and was provided uncurated.

Sequences LGHDT (CDR1) and YNNKEL (CDR2) are obtained from the germline V gene (reference sequence). The CDR3 contains 17 residues, cysteine and phenylalanine counted. Kept here is only the CDR3 DNA, which spans 51 bases and is read in frame from base 1. Relative to germline, V is missing 1 base and J is missing 5 bases, with 9 bases of the junction outside any gene match. The immunoSEQ Assay, a bias-controlled multiplex PCR, was used to amplify TCRbeta CDR3 regions from genomic DNA. The paper's processing steps were these. The number of nucleated cells in each sample was estimated by amplification of reference gene primers within the assay. To quantify the absolute abundance of each unique TCRbeta CDR3 rearrangement, sequence reads were collapsed and filtered. For each sample, productive Simpson clonality was calculated as the square root of Simpson's diversity index over productive rearrangements. TCRdb provides this immuneACCESS table in a form limited to in-frame rearrangements. Some clones are lacking; in checked studies, under half of them reflect an unresolved V gene, and why the rest are absent is not known. Clone size and V and J calls were adopted from that table, with D and trimming inferred from the DNA. For this sample the table gives roughly 330,000 clones, of which roughly nine tenths were detected only once. The ten largest make up roughly 6.5% of the sample.

Samples from volunteer blood donors who had recovered from COVID-19 were contributed by a second Seattle source. Each collaborating institution followed its own protocols to collect whole blood in K2EDTA tubes. Collaborator samples were shipped for TCRbeta analysis as frozen whole blood, isolated PBMCs, or DNA extracted from either sample type. The sample comprised peripheral blood. The clonotype was recovered from a man aged 18 to 29 who had recovered from COVID-19. This sequence uses TRBV3-1 (or the pseudogene TRBV3-2) and TRBJ2-2; 8 junctional bases match TRBD1. The CDR3 is CASSQGSRGRLTGELFF. The nucleotides are TGTGCCAGCAGCCAAGGGAGCAGGGGGCGCTTGACCGGGGAGCTGTTTTTT.